The clone carrying this TCR beta chain was seen more than once but under ten times. The antigen is not known. The second PCR ran roughly 7 to 11 cycles with a sample-barcoded 5' primer and J-beta primers. Every sample gave at least 2.5 million paired-end reads containing CDR3. MiXCR, run by TCRdb on the 5' RACE reads, gives a single entry per CDR3 protein. The repertoire holds around 1.1 million distinct CDR3 sequences, with more than 30% as singletons. No fewer than 5 micrograms of total RNA were isolated from every sample. The sample belongs to a study of blood T cells in healthy people across ages. Germline assignment: CDR1 SGHTA and CDR2 FQGNSA. CDR3 length: 16 amino acids. The V gene end was trimmed by 0 bases and the J gene end by 7 bases; junction bases not matched to a gene: 7. Study-wide findings and caveats: PBMCs left unsorted prevented a conclusive naive versus antigen-experienced comparison. Donor CMV status was unknown, possibly confounding expanded clonotype changes.

The source of this sequence is a man between 18 and 35 years old in good health. Sequenced input: blood. The V gene is TRBV7-2, the J gene TRBJ2-1, with 9 bases fitting TRBD1. The CDR3 here is CASSLAGTGTGNEQFF. The DNA of the CDR3 is TGTGCCAGCAGCTTAGCAGGGACAGGGACGGGAAATGAGCAGTTCTTC.